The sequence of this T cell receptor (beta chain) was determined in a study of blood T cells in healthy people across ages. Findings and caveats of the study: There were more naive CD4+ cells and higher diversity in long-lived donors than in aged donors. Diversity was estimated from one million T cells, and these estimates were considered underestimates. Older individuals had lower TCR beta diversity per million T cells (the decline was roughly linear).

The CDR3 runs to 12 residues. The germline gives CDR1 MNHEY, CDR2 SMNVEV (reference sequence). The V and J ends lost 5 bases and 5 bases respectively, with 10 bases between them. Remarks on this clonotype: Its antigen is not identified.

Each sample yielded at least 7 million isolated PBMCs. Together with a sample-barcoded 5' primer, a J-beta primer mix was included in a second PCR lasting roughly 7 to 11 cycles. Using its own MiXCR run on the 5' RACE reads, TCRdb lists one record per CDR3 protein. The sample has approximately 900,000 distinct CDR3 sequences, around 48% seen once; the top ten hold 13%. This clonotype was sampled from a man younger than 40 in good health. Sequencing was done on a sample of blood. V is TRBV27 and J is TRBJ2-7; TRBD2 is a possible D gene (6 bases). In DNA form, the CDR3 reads TGTGCCAGCAGTACCGCGGGGAACGAGCAGTACTTC. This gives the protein CASSTAGNEQYF.